One sample yielded the 5 T cell receptor beta chains listed below, sequenced in a study of neurological immune-mediated disorders (dated by TCRdb to between 2018 and 2021). Library preparation used 5' RACE. The instrument was an Illumina HiSeq 2500. TCRdb reprocessing: public reads trimmed at Q25 with fastp, clones called with MiXCR, in-frame beta chains kept. Duplicate CDR3 protein sequences are folded into a single record with the most common DNA and genes. The sample has 130,000 or so distinct CDR3 sequences on record, roughly 3.4% of them singletons. The top ten constitute 1.3% of the sample. Input material: PBMCs. These receptors all stem from a woman in her 30s with multiple sclerosis.

This clonotype was picked up many times. The gene calls are TRBV9 and TRBJ2-1; possibly TRBD2 for D (6 bases). CDR3 length equals 12 residues. V was cut by 4 bases and J by 10 bases, with 12 bases left in between. Germline V CDR1 and CDR2: SGDLS, YYNGEE. The DNA of the CDR3 is TGTGCCAGCAGCCCCCGCGGAGGGGAGCAGTTCTTC. Its protein product is CASSPRGGEQFF.

This clonotype was seen repeatedly, ten times or more. J is TRBJ2-7 and V is TRBV12-3 or TRBV12-4; TRBD1 matches 8 bases. The CDR3 is made up of 15 amino acids. V trimming: 3 bases; J trimming: 5 bases; junction bases outside the gene matches: 9. The CDR3 region has the DNA TGTGCCAGCAGTTTTGCAGGGGGCCTAGGTGACGAGCAGTACTTC. The encoded protein is CASSFAGGLGDEQYF.

This clonotype appeared many times. The chain joins TRBV9 to TRBJ2-2; 10 positions agree with TRBD1. Germline V gives CDR1 SGDLS, CDR2 YYNGEE. This CDR3 comprises 14 residues. V was clipped by 3 bases and J by 4 bases; unmatched bases: 0. The CDR3 region is CASSGTGGTGELFF. As DNA, the CDR3 is TGTGCCAGCAGCGGGACAGGGGGCACCGGGGAGCTGTTTTTT.

This clonotype was counted ten times or more. The CDR3 bases are TGTGCCAGCAGAAACAGGGGAACCTACGAGCAGTACTTC. Its protein product is CASRNRGTYEQYF. The chain employs TRBV12-3 or TRBV12-4 and TRBJ2-7; 7 bases match TRBD1. The CDR3 is made up of 13 amino acids. The V gene end was trimmed by 6 bases and the J gene end by 2 bases; junction bases not matched to a gene: 4.

This clonotype was seen repeatedly, ten times or more. The V and J genes are TRBV2 and TRBJ2-3, with D possibly TRBD2 on 6 matching bases. The CDR3 length is 15 residues. The V and J ends lost 8 bases and 2 bases respectively, with 17 bases between them. The germline CDR1 and CDR2 sequences are SNHLY and FYNNEI. This CDR3 reads CASCPLSGTTDTQYF. Written as DNA, the CDR3 is TGTGCCAGCTGTCCCCTTAGCGGTACCACAGATACGCAGTATTTT.